Here is one TCR beta chain with its context. The germline V gene encodes CDR1 LNHDA and CDR2 SQIVND (reference sequence). V lost 5 bases to trimming and J lost 4 bases, with 17 bases between them. CDR3 length equals 15 residues. Measured with immunoSEQ multiplex PCR; TCRdb has only the in-frame clones, and not every one. The sample carries approximately 170,000 clones, around 93% recorded once. These data are taken from a study of control samples from healthy donors and cancer patients. The clonotype was recovered from a woman aged 55 to 70 in good health. J is TRBJ1-2 and V is TRBV19; D possibly corresponds to TRBD1 (6 bases). Material: blood. The chain's CDR3 is CASSPLGQGSYGYTF. CDR3 bases: TGTGCCAGTAGTCCCCTCGGGCAGGGGAGCTATGGCTACACCTTC.